These T cell receptor beta chains were read from a single sample in a study of cytomegalovirus exposure and HLA in healthy donors. Sequenced by immunoSEQ multiplex PCR; TCRdb stores in-frame clones only, minus some. The repertoire holds about 120,000 clones, with around 60% as singletons. The sample was PBMCs. These TCRs come from a woman aged 40 to 49 in good health and CMV-seropositive. The CDR3 runs from the conserved cysteine through the conserved F or W. Each record gives: J gene, clone size, CDR3 length, V gene, D gene, CDR3 DNA, CDR3 protein. The D gene is left open where the match is weak. For some rows the clone size is stated as once, few or many, or as a class when expanded; others skip it.

J gene: TRBJ2-1; clone size: once; CDR3 length: 13; V gene: TRBV10-2; D gene: NA; CDR3 DNA: TGCGCCAGCAGTGGGTTCCCCCAGGGTGAGCAGTTCTTC; CDR3 protein: CASSGFPQGEQFF
J gene: TRBJ2-7; clone size: NA; CDR3 length: 15; V gene: TRBV7-9; D gene: TRBD1; CDR3 DNA: TGTGCCAGCAGCTTAACACAGGGGGCGGGGTACGAGCAGTACTTC; CDR3 protein: CASSLTQGAGYEQYF
J gene: TRBJ2-5; clone size: NA; CDR3 length: 15; V gene: TRBV6-1; D gene: NA; CDR3 DNA: TGTGCCAGCAGTGAACAGGTCTCTTGGGCAGAGACCCAGTACTTC; CDR3 protein: CASSEQVSWAETQYF
J gene: TRBJ1-4; clone size: NA; CDR3 length: 15; V gene: TRBV15; D gene: TRBD1; CDR3 DNA: TGTGCCACCCGAGCGTTTGACAGGGGGAATGAAAAACTGTCTTTT; CDR3 protein: CATRAFDRGNEKLSF
J gene: TRBJ1-2; clone size: once; CDR3 length: 16; V gene: TRBV7-2; D gene: TRBD1; CDR3 DNA: TGTGCCAGCAGCTTAGGTGGGACAGGGGGAAACTATGGCTACACCTTC; CDR3 protein: CASSLGGTGGNYGYTF
J gene: TRBJ1-4; clone size: NA; CDR3 length: 16; V gene: TRBV16; D gene: TRBD1; CDR3 DNA: TGTGCCAGCAGCCCGGGACAGGGGGCAGTTGCTGAAAAACTGTTTTTT; CDR3 protein: CASSPGQGAVAEKLFF
J gene: TRBJ2-1; clone size: few; CDR3 length: 13; V gene: TRBV6-1; D gene: TRBD2; CDR3 DNA: TGTGCCAGCAGTGCATCGGGACTAGGGATTGGGATCTTC; CDR3 protein: CASSASGLGIGIF
J gene: TRBJ2-1; clone size: NA; CDR3 length: 15; V gene: TRBV2; D gene: NA; CDR3 DNA: TGTGCCAGCAGTGCGGCGGGGAGCTCCTACAATGAGCAGTTCTTC; CDR3 protein: CASSAAGSSYNEQFF
J gene: TRBJ2-7; clone size: NA; CDR3 length: 16; V gene: TRBV15; D gene: NA; CDR3 DNA: TGTGCCACCAGCAGAGGATTTGGGTGGGGCGGCGACGAGCAGTACTTC; CDR3 protein: CATSRGFGWGGDEQYF
J gene: TRBJ2-1; clone size: NA; CDR3 length: 14; V gene: TRBV28; D gene: TRBD1; CDR3 DNA: TGTGCCAGCGCCGGGACAGGGACAGGTCGTGAGCAGTTCTTC; CDR3 protein: CASAGTGTGREQFF
J gene: TRBJ1-5; clone size: NA; CDR3 length: 19; V gene: TRBV28; D gene: NA; CDR3 DNA: TGTGCCAGCAGTTTACGTCATGACAGGCGACTGTATAGCAATCAGCCCCAGCATTTT; CDR3 protein: CASSLRHDRRLYSNQPQHF
J gene: TRBJ1-1; clone size: NA; CDR3 length: 13; V gene: TRBV19; D gene: NA; CDR3 DNA: TGTGCCAGTAGCGGGTTGATGAACACTGAAGCTTTCTTT; CDR3 protein: CASSGLMNTEAFF
J gene: TRBJ1-2; clone size: few; CDR3 length: 13; V gene: TRBV2; D gene: TRBD1; CDR3 DNA: TGTGCCAGCGCCAGTGGGACAGGGGGCGGCTACACCTTC; CDR3 protein: CASASGTGGGYTF
J gene: TRBJ2-5; clone size: NA; CDR3 length: 14; V gene: TRBV28; D gene: NA; CDR3 DNA: TGTGCCAGCAGGACTCAGGGGGGCCAAGAGACCCAGTACTTC; CDR3 protein: CASRTQGGQETQYF
J gene: TRBJ2-7; clone size: few; CDR3 length: 12; V gene: TRBV19; D gene: TRBD2; CDR3 DNA: TGTGCCAGTAGCGGGGGGGGCTACGAGCAGTACTTC; CDR3 protein: CASSGGGYEQYF
J gene: TRBJ1-2; clone size: NA; CDR3 length: 15; V gene: TRBV6-5; D gene: NA; CDR3 DNA: TGTGCCAGCTCTCTTTTCTTAGACAGCATCTATGGCTACACCTTC; CDR3 protein: CASSLFLDSIYGYTF
J gene: TRBJ2-2; clone size: NA; CDR3 length: 13; V gene: TRBV25-1; D gene: TRBD2; CDR3 DNA: TGTGCCAGCAGGGGACTAGCTACCGGGGAGCTGTTTTTT; CDR3 protein: CASRGLATGELFF
J gene: TRBJ2-3; clone size: NA; CDR3 length: 15; V gene: TRBV7-2; D gene: TRBD2; CDR3 DNA: TGTGCCAGCAGCATAGCTAGCGGCCCCACAGATACGCAGTATTTT; CDR3 protein: CASSIASGPTDTQYF
J gene: TRBJ2-7; clone size: NA; CDR3 length: 20; V gene: TRBV18; D gene: TRBD2; CDR3 DNA: TGTGCCAGCTCACCACTGTTTAGGGCTAGCGGGACCAAACCCTCCTACGAGCAGTACTTC; CDR3 protein: CASSPLFRASGTKPSYEQYF
J gene: TRBJ2-1; clone size: few; CDR3 length: 13; V gene: TRBV7-2; D gene: TRBD1; CDR3 DNA: TGTGCCAGCAGACGGGACAGGTACAATGAGCAGTTCTTC; CDR3 protein: CASRRDRYNEQFF
J gene: TRBJ2-7; clone size: once; CDR3 length: 12; V gene: TRBV2; D gene: NA; CDR3 DNA: TGTGCCAGCAGGGACAGCCAGTACGAGCAGTACTTC; CDR3 protein: CASRDSQYEQYF
J gene: TRBJ1-5; clone size: NA; CDR3 length: 14; V gene: TRBV7-6; D gene: NA; CDR3 DNA: TGTGCCAGCAGCTCACAGGGATGGAATCAGCCCCAGCATTTT; CDR3 protein: CASSSQGWNQPQHF
J gene: TRBJ2-3; clone size: NA; CDR3 length: 16; V gene: TRBV4-3; D gene: NA; CDR3 DNA: TGCGCCAGCAGCTCACGTACAGGGAGGGGCACAGATACGCAGTATTTT; CDR3 protein: CASSSRTGRGTDTQYF
J gene: TRBJ2-7; clone size: NA; CDR3 length: 15; V gene: TRBV2; D gene: TRBD2; CDR3 DNA: TGTGCCAGCACGTCTGGCGGGAGGCCCCCCTACGAGCAGTACTTC; CDR3 protein: CASTSGGRPPYEQYF
J gene: TRBJ1-5; clone size: NA; CDR3 length: 13; V gene: TRBV6-6; D gene: TRBD1; CDR3 DNA: TGTGCCAGCAGCCGGGGACAGGGAAGCTCCCAGCATTTT; CDR3 protein: CASSRGQGSSQHF
J gene: TRBJ2-7; clone size: once; CDR3 length: 18; V gene: TRBV5-6; D gene: TRBD1; CDR3 DNA: TGTGCCAGCAGTGGTGGTATGTTTTTCGGGGCAGGGGGATACGAGCAGTACTTC; CDR3 protein: CASSGGMFFGAGGYEQYF
J gene: TRBJ2-2; clone size: few; CDR3 length: 15; V gene: TRBV6-6; D gene: NA; CDR3 DNA: TGTGCCAGCAGCCCCCCCGGGAGAAACACCGGGGAGCTGTTTTTT; CDR3 protein: CASSPPGRNTGELFF
J gene: TRBJ1-1; clone size: NA; CDR3 length: 12; V gene: TRBV29-1; D gene: TRBD1; CDR3 DNA: TGCAGCGTAGAGGTCGGGACAGAAGAAGCTTTCTTT; CDR3 protein: CSVEVGTEEAFF
J gene: TRBJ2-1; clone size: NA; CDR3 length: 12; V gene: TRBV6-1; D gene: NA; CDR3 DNA: TGTGCCAGCACCCGCCTGGAGGGTGAGCAGTTCTTC; CDR3 protein: CASTRLEGEQFF
J gene: TRBJ1-2; clone size: NA; CDR3 length: 14; V gene: TRBV27; D gene: TRBD1; CDR3 DNA: TGTGCCAGCAGTTTAGAGGGGGCTGGTTATGGCTACACCTTC; CDR3 protein: CASSLEGAGYGYTF
J gene: TRBJ2-1; clone size: few; CDR3 length: 17; V gene: TRBV4-2; D gene: TRBD2; CDR3 DNA: TGTGCCAGCAGCCCGAATTTAGCGGGAGGGCCTCAGAATGAGCAGTTCTTC; CDR3 protein: CASSPNLAGGPQNEQFF
J gene: TRBJ1-2; clone size: NA; CDR3 length: 14; V gene: TRBV27; D gene: NA; CDR3 DNA: TGTGCCAGCAGCCCCTGGGCGACCGACTATGGCTACACCTTC; CDR3 protein: CASSPWATDYGYTF
J gene: TRBJ2-3; clone size: once; CDR3 length: 12; V gene: TRBV29-1; D gene: NA; CDR3 DNA: TGCAGCGTTGAGTCGGGAGATCTGACGCAGTATTTT; CDR3 protein: CSVESGDLTQYF
J gene: TRBJ2-7; clone size: NA; CDR3 length: 14; V gene: TRBV5-1; D gene: TRBD1; CDR3 DNA: TGCGCCAGCAGCTTCAGACAGGGATCCTACGAGCAGTACTTC; CDR3 protein: CASSFRQGSYEQYF
J gene: TRBJ1-2; clone size: NA; CDR3 length: 13; V gene: TRBV27; D gene: NA; CDR3 DNA: TGTGCCAGCAGTCTTACACCTAACTATGGCTACACCTTC; CDR3 protein: CASSLTPNYGYTF
J gene: TRBJ2-2; clone size: NA; CDR3 length: 15; V gene: TRBV4-1; D gene: NA; CDR3 DNA: TGCGCCAGCAGCCAAGATGAAATTAGGGGCGGGGAGCTGTTTTTT; CDR3 protein: CASSQDEIRGGELFF
J gene: TRBJ2-7; clone size: NA; CDR3 length: 15; V gene: TRBV7-9; D gene: TRBD1; CDR3 DNA: TGTGCCAGCAGCATAAGCAGGACAGGGGGACGAGAGCAGTACTTC; CDR3 protein: CASSISRTGGREQYF
J gene: TRBJ2-3; clone size: few; CDR3 length: 15; V gene: TRBV27; D gene: TRBD2; CDR3 DNA: TGTGCCAGCAGTCCTCTGGCGGGAGTAACAGATACGCAGTATTTT; CDR3 protein: CASSPLAGVTDTQYF
J gene: TRBJ2-7; clone size: NA; CDR3 length: 14; V gene: TRBV2; D gene: NA; CDR3 DNA: TGTGCCAGCAGTGACGGGGAACAGGGCTACGAGCAGTACTTC; CDR3 protein: CASSDGEQGYEQYF
J gene: TRBJ2-5; clone size: NA; CDR3 length: 14; V gene: TRBV7-9; D gene: NA; CDR3 DNA: TGTGCCAGCAGCCCGCCCGGCGGGATCGAGACCCAGTACTTC; CDR3 protein: CASSPPGGIETQYF